The clone carrying this T cell receptor beta chain was seen only a few times. MiXCR, applied by TCRdb to the 5' RACE reads, yields one record per CDR3 protein. Of 450,000 or so distinct CDR3 sequences detected, 20% to 25% appear once; the ten largest clones hold roughly 2.8%. The data were obtained in a study of identical twins. The V gene's germline CDR1 is SGHRS and CDR2 YFSETQ. V was shortened by 4 bases and J by 2 bases, with 13 bases between the two germline ends. CDR3 length: 14 residues. The same specimen was also included in a second study, on T cells expressing NK-cell markers. That paper states: T cells sorted in several experiments were restricted to alpha-beta TCR T cells by an anti-gamma-delta TCR antibody.

V usage is TRBV5-1 and J usage is TRBJ2-7; possible D gene TRBD1, 5 bases. The TCR comes from a woman in her late teens or twenties in good health. The sequenced sample consisted of CD4+ T cells sorted from blood. The CDR3 reads CASSMDTVPYEQYF. The CDR3 DNA is TGCGCCAGCAGCATGGACACAGTCCCCTACGAGCAGTACTTC.